A single sample gave rise to the 26 T cell receptor beta chains below, sequenced in a study of T cells in tumors after PD-1 blockade. TCRdb's table, derived via immunoSEQ multiplex PCR, lists solely in-frame clones and lacks some. The table records around 46,000 clones, nearly 80% of them present only once. This material consisted of PBMCs, taken before anti-PD-1 treatment. The receptors were gathered from a human donor with basal cell carcinoma.

The chain uses TRBV27 and TRBJ2-3, with no clear D. Germline values: CDR1 MNHEY, CDR2 SMNVEV (reference sequence). The CDR3 extends over 13 amino acids. Trimming took 8 bases from V and 2 from J, leaving 11 bases between them. CDR3 loop: CASPPGHTDTQYF. In nucleotides, the CDR3 is TGTGCCAGCCCCCCCGGGCACACAGATACGCAGTATTTT.

This chain connects TRBV6-4 to TRBJ2-6; D unresolved. Germline lookup yields CDR1 MRHNA and CDR2 SNTAGT. V was pared by 6 bases and J by 1 base, with 4 bases between. The CDR3 loop spans 13 amino acids. CDR3 protein: CASRGSGANVLTF. The DNA for the CDR3 is TGTGCCAGCAGGGGGTCTGGGGCCAACGTCCTGACTTTC.

This rearrangement joins TRBV7-2 to TRBJ2-7; TRBD2 agrees at 7 bases. The CDR3 consists of 15 residues. CDR1 and CDR2 from the germline V gene are SGHTA and FQGNSA. Trimming cost V 5 bases and J 4 bases; bases outside gene matches: 11. The CDR3 DNA follows: TGTGCCAGCAGCCCATCGGGAGGAGGGCTTTACGAGCAGTACTTC. Protein sequence: CASSPSGGGLYEQYF. The variable domain in full, completed from reference TRBV7-2 and TRBJ2-7, reads GAGVSQSPSNKVTEKGKDVELRCDPISGHTALYWYRQSLGQGLEFLIYFQGNSAPDKSGLPSDRFSAERTGGSVSTLTIQRTQQEDSAVYLCASSPSGGGLYEQYFGPGTRLTVT.

The rearrangement joins TRBV7-6 to TRBJ1-1; possible D gene TRBD1, 6 bases. V dropped 5 bases and J dropped 10 bases, with 23 bases sitting between them. The CDR3 is made up of 15 amino acids. Germline CDR1 reads SGHVS; CDR2 reads FNYEAQ. The DNA for the CDR3 is TGTGCCAGCAGCCCTAGGGGGACCGCGAATTACGGAGCTTTCTTT. This codes for CASSPRGTANYGAFF.

The chain joins TRBV6-4 to TRBJ1-1; unclear D gene. Germline V gene data show CDR1 as MRHNA and CDR2 as SNTAGT. The CDR3 sequence is 13 residues long. V was trimmed by 6 bases and J by 2 bases, leaving 10 bases between them. The CDR3 spells CASRYTKNTEAFF. The CDR3 coding sequence is TGTGCCAGCAGATATACAAAAAACACTGAAGCTTTCTTT.

This clone has only one observation. V gene TRBV28 combines with J gene TRBJ1-2; no definite D call. Trimming shortened V by 5 bases and J by 4 bases, and 14 bases separated the two germline ends. From germline, CDR1 is MDHEN and CDR2 SYDVKM. There are 14 residues in the CDR3. The CDR3 DNA sequence: TGTGCCAGCAGTCGGGGTTCGGAGTTCTATGGCTACACCTTC. Protein: CASSRGSEFYGYTF.

This chain connects TRBV19 to TRBJ1-3; 12 bases are a match to TRBD1. J was trimmed by 1 base and V by 8 bases; bases with no gene match: 3. Per germline, CDR1 LNHDA and CDR2 SQIVND (reference sequence). There are 15 residues in the CDR3. The CDR3 region has the DNA TGTGCCAGTGGGGACAGGGGGCAATCTGGAAACACCATATATTTT. Encoded protein: CASGDRGQSGNTIYF. The whole variable domain, filled in from reference TRBV19 and TRBJ1-3, reads DGGITQSPKYLFRKEGQNVTLSCEQNLNHDAMYWYRQDPGQGLRLIYYSQIVNDFQKGDIAEGYSVSREKKESFPLTVTSAQKNPTAFYLCASGDRGQSGNTIYFGEGSWLTVV.

The rearrangement joins TRBV27 to TRBJ1-5; the D is unclear. Germline loops: CDR1 MNHEY, CDR2 SMNVEV (reference sequence). This CDR3 region has 13 residues. V lost 2 bases, J lost 6 bases, and 8 bases lay in between. DNA of the CDR3: TGTGCCAGCAGTTTAGCTCAGACTCAGCCCCAGCATTTT. It is translated as CASSLAQTQPQHF.

Judged by abundance, this clone is medium-sized. The chain links TRBV28 to TRBJ1-2; tentative D call: TRBD1 (6 bases). The V end was cut by 2 bases, the J end by 0 bases, with 13 bases between. The germline V gene encodes CDR1 MDHEN and CDR2 SYDVKM. This CDR3 spans 16 amino acids. As DNA, the CDR3 is TGTGCCAGCAGTTTAGTCCAGGGGCAAGCTAACTATGGCTACACCTTC. It is translated as CASSLVQGQANYGYTF.

The CDR3 loop is CASSTGRAPYEQYF. The CDR3 DNA reads TGCGCCAGCAGTACAGGGCGTGCCCCCTACGAGCAGTACTTC. V and J are TRBV10-1 and TRBJ2-7, with D maybe TRBD1 (6 bases). Trimming took off 5 bases at V and 2 bases at J, with 13 bases between the two ends. The CDR3 has 14 amino acids. From germline, CDR1 is WNHNN and CDR2 SYGVQD (reference sequence).

The rearrangement uses TRBV19 and TRBJ2-6; no firm D call. Germline values: CDR1 LNHDA, CDR2 SQIVND (reference sequence). Trimming took 7 bases from V and 0 from J, leaving 13 bases between them. CDR3 length: 16 amino acids. The CDR3 loop reads CASTPTLPSGANVLTF. Written as DNA, the CDR3 is TGTGCCAGTACCCCAACCCTGCCCTCTGGGGCCAACGTCCTGACTTTC.

The genes are TRBV6-1 and TRBJ2-7; D unresolved. The CDR3 has 15 amino acids. CDR1 is MNHNS, CDR2 SASEGT, per germline. V was cut by 1 base and J by 0 bases, with 10 bases left in between. The CDR3 sequence: CASSEGVGFSYEQYF. The CDR3 nucleotides read TGTGCCAGCAGTGAAGGGGTAGGATTCTCCTACGAGCAGTACTTC.

The gene calls are TRBV12-5 and TRBJ2-5; 15 bases agree with TRBD2. The CDR3 spans 16 residues. With 6 bases clipped from V and 4 bases from J, the junction kept 6 bases outside the gene matches. Germline CDR1 is LGHNT and CDR2 is FRNRAP. CDR3 amino acids: CASGLGTSGGLETQYF. The CDR3 region has the DNA TGTGCTAGTGGCCTCGGGACTAGCGGGGGGCTAGAGACCCAGTACTTC.

The chain combines TRBV2 with TRBJ2-7, with 10 bases identical to TRBD2. The length of the CDR3 is 14 residues. Germline V CDR1 and CDR2: SNHLY, FYNNEI. V shed 2 bases, J shed 7 bases, and the junction held 5 bases outside the gene matches. The CDR3 nucleotides are TGTGCCAGCAGTGAATCTAGCGGGAGAGGGGAGCAGTACTTC. Protein product: CASSESSGRGEQYF.

The rearrangement uses TRBV6-5 and TRBJ2-1; D ambiguous. The ends were cut back, 10 bases at V and 9 bases at J, with 16 bases in the middle. Germline V gene lookup returns CDR1 MNHEY and CDR2 SVGAGI. This CDR3 contains 12 residues. CDR3 sequence: CANFDGFSEQFF. The CDR3 bases are TGTGCCAACTTCGACGGGTTCAGTGAGCAGTTCTTC.

The rearrangement uses TRBV4-2 and TRBJ1-1; D unresolved. Trimming pared 1 base from V and 5 bases from J, leaving 8 bases between. The CDR3 has 13 residues. Germline V gene sequence: CDR1 LGHNA, CDR2 YNFKEQ. The CDR3 region is CASSQVSFTEAFF. CDR3 in DNA: TGTGCCAGCAGCCAAGTCTCTTTTACTGAAGCTTTCTTT.

This clone was counted only a few times. The CDR3 bases are TGTGCCAGCTCACCAGGGCAGTACAATGAGCAGTTCTTC. This sequence encodes CASSPGQYNEQFF. The chain couples TRBV18 to TRBJ2-1; D is uncertain. The CDR3 loop spans 13 amino acids. CDR1 and CDR2 from the germline V gene are KGHSH and LQKENI. V shed 2 bases and J shed 4 bases, with 6 bases lying between them. Full variable domain (missing parts from reference TRBV18 and TRBJ2-1): NAGVMQNPRHLVRRRGQEARLRCSPMKGHSHVYWYRQLPEEGLKFMVYLQKENIIDESGMPKERFSAEFPKEGPSILRIQQVVRGDSAAYFCASSPGQYNEQFFGPGTRLTVL.

The chain links TRBV5-4 to TRBJ2-1, with TRBD2 identical over 7 bases. V dropped 2 bases and J dropped 1; count of bases not matched to a gene: 6. Germline CDR1 reads SGHNT; CDR2 reads YYREEE (reference sequence). This CDR3 has 16 residues. CDR3 DNA: TGTGCCAGCAGCTTTGGTGCGGGAGTGTCCTACAATGAGCAGTTCTTC. Translated: CASSFGAGVSYNEQFF.

This clone has a single count. CDR3 sequence (DNA): TGTGCCAGCAGTTTTGGTGGGACAGATACGCAGTATTTT. This gives the protein CASSFGGTDTQYF. V usage is TRBV28 and J usage is TRBJ2-3, with D unclear. Per germline, CDR1 MDHEN and CDR2 SYDVKM. Trimming removed 3 bases at V and 3 bases at J, with 7 bases between. This CDR3 has 13 amino acids.

The chain employs TRBV19 and TRBJ2-1, with 7 nucleotides matching TRBD2. Per germline, CDR1 LNHDA and CDR2 SQIVND (reference sequence). J gave up 5 bases and V 3 bases, and 7 bases lay outside the gene matches. The CDR3 runs 15 residues. The CDR3 DNA reads TGTGCCAGTAGTATTGGGGCTAGCGGCAACAATGAGCAGTTCTTC. Translating gives CASSIGASGNNEQFF. The full variable domain, in which reference TRBV19 and TRBJ2-1 provide the parts outside the CDR3, is DGGITQSPKYLFRKEGQNVTLSCEQNLNHDAMYWYRQDPGQGLRLIYYSQIVNDFQKGDIAEGYSVSREKKESFPLTVTSAQKNPTAFYLCASSIGASGNNEQFFGPGTRLTVL.

As DNA, the CDR3 is TGTGCCAGCAGTTCAATAGCGGGGGAACAAGAGACCCAGTACTTC. Translating it yields CASSSIAGEQETQYF. The chain uses TRBV28 and TRBJ2-5; 9 positions match TRBD2. CDR1 and CDR2 (germline): MDHEN, SYDVKM. This CDR3 is 15 amino acids long. V shed 4 bases, J shed 2 bases, and the junction held 5 bases outside the gene matches.

This rearrangement joins TRBV19 to TRBJ1-1, with 7 bases that match TRBD1. The CDR3 totals 11 residues. With V trimmed by 7 bases and J by 11 bases, 7 bases remained unmatched. From germline, CDR1 is LNHDA and CDR2 SQIVND (reference sequence). This CDR3 is CASTRTGRAFF. The CDR3 DNA reads as TGTGCCAGTACCAGGACAGGCCGTGCTTTCTTT. The full variable domain, completed using reference TRBV19 and TRBJ1-1, is DGGITQSPKYLFRKEGQNVTLSCEQNLNHDAMYWYRQDPGQGLRLIYYSQIVNDFQKGDIAEGYSVSREKKESFPLTVTSAQKNPTAFYLCASTRTGRAFFGQGTRLTVV.

The table lists this clone with a few counts. The chain employs TRBV30 and TRBJ2-4; D perhaps matches TRBD2 (6 bases). V dropped 3 bases and J dropped 6 bases, with 15 bases sitting between them. This CDR3 is built from 14 residues. Germline assignment: CDR1 GTSNPN and CDR2 SVGIG (reference sequence). The CDR3 nucleotides are TGTGCCTGGAGCCCAGGGAGTAGCGGAAACATTCAGTACTTC. This translates into CAWSPGSSGNIQYF.

The chain is built from TRBV5-6 and TRBJ1-2; perhaps TRBD1 as D (5 bases). Per the germline V gene, CDR1 is SGHDT and CDR2 is YYEEEE. The CDR3 spans 13 residues. V lost 4 bases to trimming and J lost 8 bases, with 15 bases between them. In nucleotides, the CDR3 is TGTGCCAGCAGCGCCGCAGGGTCCCTAGGCTACACCTTC. Its translation: CASSAAGSLGYTF.

This chain uses TRBV5-1 with TRBJ2-7, with D perhaps matching TRBD1 (6 bases). The CDR3 has 13 amino acids. With 2 bases removed from V and 5 bases from J, the gap between germline ends came to 11 bases. Looked up from germline, CDR1 is SGHRS and CDR2 is YFSETQ. The CDR3 protein is CASSFAQGNEQYF. CDR3 coding DNA: TGCGCCAGCAGCTTTGCACAGGGTAACGAGCAGTACTTC.

The chain links TRBV7-9 to TRBJ1-4; 8 bases map to TRBD1. CDR1 SEHNR and CDR2 FQNEAQ come from the germline V gene (reference sequence). The CDR3 sequence is 17 residues long. V lost 8 bases to trimming and J lost 2 bases; unmatched junction nucleotides: 13. CDR3 protein: CASGSGGGGSTNEKLFF. The CDR3 DNA sequence: TGTGCCAGCGGCTCAGGGGGCGGCGGTTCTACTAATGAAAAACTGTTTTTT.